Sequencing of this T cell receptor beta chain was carried out in a study of blood T cell repertoires in COVID-19. Study summary: Samples representing acute and convalescent COVID-19 were sourced from the United States, Italy and Spain. PBMCs, B-cell-depleted T cells, or T cells were the source of the cDNA or gDNA that made up the material.

Original data processing: Reference gene primer amplification in the assay estimated nucleated cell counts. TCRdb's table, derived via immunoSEQ multiplex PCR, lists solely in-frame clones and lacks some. D and trimming were read from the DNA, whereas the V and J calls and clone size are those reported in that table. The sample includes about 250,000 clones, roughly 84% of them seen just once. The CDR3 totals 14 residues. Germline V gene data show CDR1 as MNHEY and CDR2 as SVGAGI. V lost 6 bases to trimming and J lost 5 bases, with 16 bases between them. The TCR sequence derives from a man in his fifties or sixties with active or convalescent COVID-19. V and J are TRBV6-5 and TRBJ1-1; TRBD1 might be the D (5 bases). The specimen was peripheral blood. The CDR3 spells CASSQVGDGTEAFF. Here the CDR3 DNA reads TGTGCCAGCAGCCAGGTAGGGGATGGAACTGAAGCTTTCTTT.